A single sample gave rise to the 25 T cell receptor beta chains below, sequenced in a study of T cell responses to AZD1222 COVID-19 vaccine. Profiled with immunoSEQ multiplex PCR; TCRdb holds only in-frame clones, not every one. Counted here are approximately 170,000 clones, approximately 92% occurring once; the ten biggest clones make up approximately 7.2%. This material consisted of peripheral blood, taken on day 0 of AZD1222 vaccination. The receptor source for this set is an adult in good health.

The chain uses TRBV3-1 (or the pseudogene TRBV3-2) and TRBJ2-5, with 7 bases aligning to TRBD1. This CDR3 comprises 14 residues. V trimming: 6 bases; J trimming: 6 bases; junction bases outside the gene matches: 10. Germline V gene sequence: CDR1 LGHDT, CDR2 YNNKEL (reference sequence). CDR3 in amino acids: CASRGIGGRQTQYF. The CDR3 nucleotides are TGTGCCAGCAGGGGCATAGGGGGCAGGCAGACCCAGTACTTC.

Here the CDR3 reads CASSPLQSTDTQYF. In DNA form, the CDR3 reads TGTGCCAGCTCACCACTGCAGAGCACAGATACGCAGTATTTT. This chain links TRBV18 with TRBJ2-3; D remains ambiguous. The CDR3 sequence is 14 residues long. Germline V gene lookup returns CDR1 KGHSH and CDR2 LQKENI. V was shortened by 1 base and J by 0 bases, with 5 bases between the two germline ends.

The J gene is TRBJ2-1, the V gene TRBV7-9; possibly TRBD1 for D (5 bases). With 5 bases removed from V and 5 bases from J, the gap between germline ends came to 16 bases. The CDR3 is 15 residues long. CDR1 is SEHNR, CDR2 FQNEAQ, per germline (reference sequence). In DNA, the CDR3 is TGTGCCAGCAGCCTCCTCCAAGGGGCCCACAATGAGCAGTTCTTC. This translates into CASSLLQGAHNEQFF.

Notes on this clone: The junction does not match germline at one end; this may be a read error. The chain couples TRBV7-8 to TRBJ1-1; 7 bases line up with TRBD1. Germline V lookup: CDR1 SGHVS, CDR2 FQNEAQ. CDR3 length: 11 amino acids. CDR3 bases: TGTGCCAGCAGCACCGACAGGGACACAATCTTT. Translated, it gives CASSTDRDTIF.

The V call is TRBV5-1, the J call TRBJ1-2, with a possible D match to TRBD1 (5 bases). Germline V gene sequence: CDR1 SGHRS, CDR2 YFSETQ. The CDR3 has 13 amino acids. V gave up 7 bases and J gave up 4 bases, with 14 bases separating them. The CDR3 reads CASYGDSLYGYTF. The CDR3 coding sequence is TGCGCCAGCTATGGAGACAGTCTCTATGGCTACACCTTC.

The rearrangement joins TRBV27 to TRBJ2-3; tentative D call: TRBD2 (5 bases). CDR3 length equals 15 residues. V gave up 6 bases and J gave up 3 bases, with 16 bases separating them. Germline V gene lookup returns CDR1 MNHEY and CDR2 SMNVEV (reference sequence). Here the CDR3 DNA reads TGTGCCAGCAGGCGGAGGACCCGTGGTACAGATACGCAGTATTTT. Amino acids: CASRRRTRGTDTQYF.

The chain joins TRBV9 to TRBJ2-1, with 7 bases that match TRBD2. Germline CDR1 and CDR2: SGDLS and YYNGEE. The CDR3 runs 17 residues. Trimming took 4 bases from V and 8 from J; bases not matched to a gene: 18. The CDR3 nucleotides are TGTGCCAGCAGCCCCCGGACTAGTCCGGAATTTGGGGATGAGCAGTTCTTC. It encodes CASSPRTSPEFGDEQFF. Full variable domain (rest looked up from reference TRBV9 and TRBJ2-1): DSGVTQTPKHLITATGQRVTLRCSPRSGDLSVYWYQQSLDQGLQFLIQYYNGEERAKGNILERFSAQQFPDLHSELNLSSLELGDSALYFCASSPRTSPEFGDEQFFGPGTRLTVL.

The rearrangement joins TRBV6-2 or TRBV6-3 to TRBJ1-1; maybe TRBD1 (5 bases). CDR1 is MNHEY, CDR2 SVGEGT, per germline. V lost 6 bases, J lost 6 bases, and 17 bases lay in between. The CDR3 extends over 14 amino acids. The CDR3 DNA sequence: TGTGCCAGCAGCCGTGACAGAATTGAGGCTGAAGCTTTCTTT. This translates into CASSRDRIEAEAFF.

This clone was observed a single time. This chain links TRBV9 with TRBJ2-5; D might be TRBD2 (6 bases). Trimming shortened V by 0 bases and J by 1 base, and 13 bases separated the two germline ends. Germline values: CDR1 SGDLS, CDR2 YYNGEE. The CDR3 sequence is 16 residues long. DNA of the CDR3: TGTGCCAGCAGCGTAGGTTCGATTAGCGGCCAAGAGACCCAGTACTTC. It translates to CASSVGSISGQETQYF.

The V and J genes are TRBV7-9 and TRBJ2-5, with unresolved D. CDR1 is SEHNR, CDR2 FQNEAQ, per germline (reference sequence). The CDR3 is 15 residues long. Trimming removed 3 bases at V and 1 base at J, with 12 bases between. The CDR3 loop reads CASSFRSRSQETQYF. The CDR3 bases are TGTGCCAGCAGCTTTCGGTCTCGCAGCCAAGAGACCCAGTACTTC.

The CDR3 reads CASSAGDGSYEQYV. The CDR3 DNA sequence: TGTGCCAGCTCGGCCGGGGATGGATCCTACGAGCAGTACGTC. The V and J genes are TRBV18 and TRBJ2-7; D might be TRBD2 (5 bases). From germline, CDR1 is KGHSH and CDR2 LQKENI. The CDR3 loop spans 14 amino acids. The ends were cut back, 6 bases at V and 1 base at J, with 13 bases in the middle.

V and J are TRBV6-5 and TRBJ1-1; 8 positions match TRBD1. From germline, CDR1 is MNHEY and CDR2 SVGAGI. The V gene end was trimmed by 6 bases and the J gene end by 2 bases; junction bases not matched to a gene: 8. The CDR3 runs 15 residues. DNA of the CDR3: TGTGCCAGCAGATTTGCGGGACAGGCAAACACTGAAGCTTTCTTT. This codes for CASRFAGQANTEAFF.

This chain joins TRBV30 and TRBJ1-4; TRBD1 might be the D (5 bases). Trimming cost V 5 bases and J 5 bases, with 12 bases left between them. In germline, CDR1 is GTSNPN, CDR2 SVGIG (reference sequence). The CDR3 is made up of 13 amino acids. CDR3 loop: CAWDRQKNEKLFF. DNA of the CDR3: TGTGCCTGGGACCGACAGAAAAATGAAAAACTGTTTTTT. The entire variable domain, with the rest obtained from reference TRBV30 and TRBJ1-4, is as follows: SQTIHQWPATLVQPVGSPLSLECTVEGTSNPNLYWYRQAAGRGLQLLFYSVGIGQISSEVPQNLSASRPQDRQFILSSKKLLLSDSGFYLCAWDRQKNEKLFFGSGTQLSVL.

The chain's CDR3 is CASRISGGNTGELFF. The CDR3 region has the DNA TGTGCCAGTAGGATTAGCGGGGGGAACACCGGGGAGCTGTTTTTT. V and J are TRBV19 and TRBJ2-2; 9 bases align to TRBD2. Trimming cost V 6 bases and J 1 base; bases outside gene matches: 3. Germline CDR1 and CDR2: LNHDA and SQIVND (reference sequence). The CDR3 is 15 amino acids. Using reference TRBV19 and TRBJ2-2 for the parts outside the CDR3, the full variable domain is DGGITQSPKYLFRKEGQNVTLSCEQNLNHDAMYWYRQDPGQGLRLIYYSQIVNDFQKGDIAEGYSVSREKKESFPLTVTSAQKNPTAFYLCASRISGGNTGELFFGEGSRLTVL.

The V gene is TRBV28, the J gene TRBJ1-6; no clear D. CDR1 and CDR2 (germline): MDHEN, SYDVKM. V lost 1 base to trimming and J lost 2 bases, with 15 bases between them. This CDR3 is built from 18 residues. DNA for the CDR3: TGTGCCAGCAGTTTATCCACCGGGCTTAGGACCTATAATTCACCCCTCCACTTT. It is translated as CASSLSTGLRTYNSPLHF.

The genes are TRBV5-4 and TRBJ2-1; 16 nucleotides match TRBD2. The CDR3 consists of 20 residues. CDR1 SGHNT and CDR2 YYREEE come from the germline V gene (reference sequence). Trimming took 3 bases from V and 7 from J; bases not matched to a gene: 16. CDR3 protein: CASSSATGTSGGARGNEQFF. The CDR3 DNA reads TGTGCCAGCAGCTCAGCGACCGGGACTAGCGGGGGGGCCCGGGGTAATGAGCAGTTCTTC.

CDR3 DNA sequence: TGTGCCAGCAGTGATGGGGGAGTGTTCGGCTACACCTTC. Translating it yields CASSDGGVFGYTF. This chain uses TRBV6-2 or TRBV6-3 with TRBJ1-2; a weak D match, TRBD1 (5 bases). CDR3 length: 13 amino acids. Germline V gives CDR1 MNHEY, CDR2 SVGEGT. V was clipped by 5 bases and J by 8 bases, with 15 bases between them.

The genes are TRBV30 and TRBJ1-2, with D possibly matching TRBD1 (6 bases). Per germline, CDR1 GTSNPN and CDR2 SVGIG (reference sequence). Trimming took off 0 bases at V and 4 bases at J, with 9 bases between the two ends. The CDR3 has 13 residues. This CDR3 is CAWSVGRGYGYTF. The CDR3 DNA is TGTGCCTGGAGTGTCGGCAGGGGCTATGGCTACACCTTC.

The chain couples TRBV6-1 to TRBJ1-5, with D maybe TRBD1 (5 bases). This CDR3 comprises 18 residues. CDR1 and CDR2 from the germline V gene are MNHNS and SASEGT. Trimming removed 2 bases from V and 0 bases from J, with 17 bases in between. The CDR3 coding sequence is TGTGCCAGCAGTGAACGGACTCTAGGGACCTATAGCAATCAGCCCCAGCATTTT. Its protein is CASSERTLGTYSNQPQHF.

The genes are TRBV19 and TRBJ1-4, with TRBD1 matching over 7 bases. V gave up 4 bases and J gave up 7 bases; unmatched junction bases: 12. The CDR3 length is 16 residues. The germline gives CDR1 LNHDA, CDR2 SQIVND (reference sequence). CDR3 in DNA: TGTGCCAGTAGTACCGTACAGGGGCTGTGGGGTGAAAAACTGTTTTTT. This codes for CASSTVQGLWGEKLFF. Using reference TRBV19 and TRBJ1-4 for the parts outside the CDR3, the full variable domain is DGGITQSPKYLFRKEGQNVTLSCEQNLNHDAMYWYRQDPGQGLRLIYYSQIVNDFQKGDIAEGYSVSREKKESFPLTVTSAQKNPTAFYLCASSTVQGLWGEKLFFGSGTQLSVL.

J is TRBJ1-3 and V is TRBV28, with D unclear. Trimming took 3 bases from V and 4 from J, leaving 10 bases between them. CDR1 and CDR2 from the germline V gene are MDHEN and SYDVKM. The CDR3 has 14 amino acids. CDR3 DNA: TGTGCCAGCAGTTTTCTTGGGCCGGGAAACACCATATATTTT. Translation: CASSFLGPGNTIYF.

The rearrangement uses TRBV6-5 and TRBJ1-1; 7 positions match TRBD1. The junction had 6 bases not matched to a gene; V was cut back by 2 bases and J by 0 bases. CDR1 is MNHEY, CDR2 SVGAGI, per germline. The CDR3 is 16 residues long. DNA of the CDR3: TGTGCCAGCAGTTACAACAGGGGATTTATGAACACTGAAGCTTTCTTT. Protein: CASSYNRGFMNTEAFF.

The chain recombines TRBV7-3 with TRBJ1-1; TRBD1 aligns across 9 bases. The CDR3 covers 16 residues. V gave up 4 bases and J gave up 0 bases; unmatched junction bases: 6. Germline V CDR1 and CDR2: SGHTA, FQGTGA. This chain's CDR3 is CASSSTGGKVNTEAFF. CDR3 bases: TGTGCCAGCAGCTCGACAGGGGGTAAGGTGAACACTGAAGCTTTCTTT. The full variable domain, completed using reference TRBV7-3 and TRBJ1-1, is GAGVSQTPSNKVTEKGKYVELRCDPISGHTALYWYRQSLGQGPEFLIYFQGTGAADDSGLPNDRFFAVRPEGSVSTLKIQRTERGDSAVYLCASSSTGGKVNTEAFFGQGTRLTVV.

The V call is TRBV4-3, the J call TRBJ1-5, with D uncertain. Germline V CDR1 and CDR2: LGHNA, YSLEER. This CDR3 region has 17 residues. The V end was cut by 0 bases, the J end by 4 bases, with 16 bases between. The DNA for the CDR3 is TGCGCCAGCAGCCAAGAATTCTACGTGCAGGAGAATCAGCCCCAGCATTTT. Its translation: CASSQEFYVQENQPQHF.

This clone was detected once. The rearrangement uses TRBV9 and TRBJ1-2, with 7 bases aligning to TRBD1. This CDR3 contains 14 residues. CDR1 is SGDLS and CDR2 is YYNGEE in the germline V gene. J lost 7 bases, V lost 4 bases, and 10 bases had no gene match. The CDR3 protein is CASSQRGGSGGYTF. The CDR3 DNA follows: TGTGCCAGCAGCCAACGAGGGGGCTCTGGTGGCTACACCTTC.